This TCR beta chain was captured in a study of blood T cell repertoires in COVID-19. Study in general: PBMCs, B-cell-depleted T cells, or T cells were the source of the cDNA or gDNA that made up the material.

Losses at the gene ends were 7 bases for V and 5 bases for J; bases not matched to a gene: 25. CDR3 length: 23 residues. Germline lookup yields CDR1 WSHSY and CDR2 SAAADI. Using immunoSEQ multiplex PCR, the repertoire was profiled, and TCRdb retains in-frame clones only, with some absent. This sample has roughly 200,000 clones, with approximately 84% found just once. Material: peripheral blood. The sequence was obtained from a man older than 75 with acute or convalescent COVID-19. This rearrangement joins TRBV10-2 to TRBJ2-2, with 16 positions matching TRBD2. The CDR3 DNA reads as TGCGCCAGCATCGTTGAAGAACCGGGACTAGCGGGAGGGCCGGTTCTCTCGACCGGGGAGCTGTTTTTT. Translated, it gives CASIVEEPGLAGGPVLSTGELFF.